The 32 T cell receptor beta chains reported below all come from one sample, sequenced in a study of cytomegalovirus exposure and HLA in healthy donors. The PCR used 60 Vbeta and 13 Jbeta primers. The repertoire was sequenced with immunoSEQ multiplex PCR; TCRdb's copy has only in-frame clones and lacks some. Of approximately 150,000 clones detected, 77% appear once; the ten largest clones hold roughly 1.4%. Material for sequencing was PBMCs. These receptor sequences come from a woman aged 30 to 39 in good health and CMV-seropositive.

The chain couples TRBV6-1 to TRBJ2-3; D is perhaps TRBD1 (6 bases). Trimming took 6 bases from V and 6 from J, leaving 19 bases between them. The germline V gene has CDR1 MNHNS and CDR2 SASEGT. The CDR3 covers 15 residues. CDR3 in DNA: TGTGCCAGCAGCCCCAGGACAGACCGGACGGATACGCAGTATTTT. As protein: CASSPRTDRTDTQYF.

The chain recombines TRBV20-1 with TRBJ1-2; 7 bases match TRBD1. CDR3 length equals 11 residues. V gave up 5 bases and J gave up 7 bases; unmatched junction bases: 4. Germline V gives CDR1 DFQATT, CDR2 SNEGSKA (reference sequence). The CDR3 DNA sequence: TGCAGTGCTTCTCAGGGGGGTGGCTACACCTTC. Translation: CSASQGGGYTF.

V is TRBV27 and J is TRBJ2-6, with unresolved D. The CDR3 spans 19 residues. Germline V gene data show CDR1 as MNHEY and CDR2 as SMNVEV (reference sequence). V shed 4 bases and J shed 1 base, with 20 bases lying between them. DNA of the CDR3: TGTGCCAGCAGTTCGACTGGCGACGCGAGCACTTCTGGGGCCAACGTCCTGACTTTC. It yields the protein CASSSTGDASTSGANVLTF.

This chain uses TRBV6-1 with TRBJ1-2; 7 bases fit TRBD1. V dropped 2 bases and J dropped 4; count of bases not matched to a gene: 4. Germline CDR1 reads MNHNS; CDR2 reads SASEGT. This CDR3 has 14 residues. CDR3 DNA sequence: TGTGCCAGCAGTGAATCCGGACAGGCCTATGGCTACACCTTC. Its protein is CASSESGQAYGYTF.

This clone has a handful of counts. The chain uses TRBV5-1 and TRBJ2-7; TRBD1 matches at 7 bases. The CDR3 consists of 15 residues. The V gene end was trimmed by 1 base and the J gene end by 4 bases; junction bases not matched to a gene: 8. Germline CDR1 is SGHRS and CDR2 is YFSETQ. The CDR3 is CASSLSPGGSYEQYF. The CDR3 coding sequence is TGCGCCAGCAGCTTGTCGCCAGGGGGTAGTTACGAGCAGTACTTC.

This clone has just a few counts. The V gene is TRBV5-6, the J gene TRBJ2-7, with 8 bases lining up with TRBD2. The CDR3 runs to 13 residues. Germline loops: CDR1 SGHDT, CDR2 YYEEEE. The ends lost 5 bases at V and 3 bases at J; junction bases unmatched: 4. The CDR3 here is CASRRRGDYEQYF. The CDR3 coding sequence is TGTGCCAGCAGGAGGCGGGGGGACTACGAGCAGTACTTC.

This clone was observed a few times. This chain links TRBV6-4 with TRBJ2-3; 7 nucleotides agree with TRBD2. Germline V lookup: CDR1 MRHNA, CDR2 SNTAGT. CDR3 size: 16 residues. V shed 6 bases and J 3 bases; nucleotides not matched to a gene: 12. The CDR3 coding sequence is TGTGCCAGCAGCGATTGGGCGGGAGAAAAGACAGATACGCAGTATTTT. Protein: CASSDWAGEKTDTQYF.

The V and J genes are TRBV20-1 and TRBJ2-4, with 7 bases matching TRBD2. Germline V lookup: CDR1 DFQATT, CDR2 SNEGSKA (reference sequence). V shed 5 bases and J 9 bases; nucleotides not matched to a gene: 4. The CDR3 extends over 11 amino acids. CDR3 loop: CSAESGGIQYF. The CDR3 DNA follows: TGCAGTGCTGAGTCGGGGGGCATTCAGTACTTC.

The sample holds one count of this clone. The genes are TRBV12-1 and TRBJ2-1; TRBD1 is taken as the D call from the table, unchecked against the DNA. TRBV12-1 is listed as a pseudogene. There are 14 residues in the CDR3. In DNA form, the CDR3 reads TGTGCCAGCAGCTTTAAAAGGGGGTACAATGAGCAGTTCTTC. The encoded protein is CASSFKRGYNEQFF.

The rearrangement uses TRBV25-1 and TRBJ1-2; 9 positions agree with TRBD1. CDR3 length: 16 amino acids. V was pared by 3 bases and J by 8 bases, with 13 bases of the junction left unmatched. From germline, CDR1 is MGHDK and CDR2 SYGVNS. DNA of the CDR3: TGTGCCAGCAGTGAGGGCGGGACAGGGCCCGGGGTGGGCTACACCTTC. This translates into CASSEGGTGPGVGYTF.

The rearrangement links TRBV7-9 to TRBJ1-2; D is ambiguous. The V and J ends lost 1 base and 3 bases respectively, with 9 bases between them. Germline CDR1 and CDR2: SEHNR and FQNEAQ (reference sequence). The CDR3 runs 14 residues. The CDR3 region has the DNA TGTGCCAGCAGCTTAGGGGCAGGATACTATGGCTACACCTTC. Translation: CASSLGAGYYGYTF.

This chain links TRBV11-2 with TRBJ2-1; 7 bases match TRBD1. Germline assignment: CDR1 SGHAT and CDR2 FQNNGV. After removal of 1 base from V and 15 bases from J, the junction contained 15 bases not matched to a gene. The CDR3 runs to 15 residues. The CDR3 protein is CASSLGFGTAYRPFF. Written as DNA, the CDR3 is TGTGCCAGCAGCTTAGGGTTCGGGACAGCCTACCGGCCGTTCTTC.

J is TRBJ2-1 and V is TRBV5-1; 14 nucleotides align to TRBD2. Per germline, CDR1 SGHRS and CDR2 YFSETQ. CDR3 length: 16 residues. The ends lost 6 bases at V and 2 bases at J; junction bases unmatched: 4. In DNA form, the CDR3 reads TGCGCCAGCACCGGGACTAGCGGGAGTGCCTACAATGAGCAGTTCTTC. Translated, it gives CASTGTSGSAYNEQFF.

J is TRBJ2-2 and V is TRBV28, with 14 nucleotides matching TRBD2. This CDR3 region has 20 residues. V gave up 1 base and J gave up 0 bases; unmatched junction bases: 7. Germline CDR1 and CDR2: MDHEN and SYDVKM. The CDR3 DNA reads as TGTGCCAGCAGTTTATTGGGGGGGGGACTAGCGGGAGCGAACACCGGGGAGCTGTTTTTT. Translated, it gives CASSLLGGGLAGANTGELFF.

This clone showed up just once. The genes are TRBV7-9 and TRBJ2-7, with 8 nucleotides matching TRBD2. The V gene end was trimmed by 1 base and the J gene end by 4 bases; junction bases not matched to a gene: 6. The CDR3 loop spans 15 amino acids. Germline V lookup: CDR1 SEHNR, CDR2 FQNEAQ (reference sequence). The CDR3 sequence is CASSLEPSGSYEQYF. The CDR3 DNA sequence: TGTGCCAGCAGCTTAGAACCGAGCGGGAGTTACGAGCAGTACTTC.

J is TRBJ1-2 and V is TRBV28; D unresolved. From germline, CDR1 is MDHEN and CDR2 SYDVKM. The CDR3 consists of 17 residues. V lost 3 bases and J lost 5, with 22 bases in between. CDR3 in DNA: TGTGCCAGCAGTTTTTTCGGCGAGCGAACCCATGGGTATGGCTACACCTTC. It specifies CASSFFGERTHGYGYTF.

The chain employs TRBV19 and TRBJ1-4; D is perhaps TRBD1 (6 bases). Trimming cost V 9 bases and J 6 bases, with 14 bases left between them. The CDR3 totals 13 residues. Germline CDR1 and CDR2: LNHDA and SQIVND (reference sequence). CDR3: CASWGPAHEKLFF. CDR3 DNA: TGTGCCAGCTGGGGGCCAGCTCATGAAAAACTGTTTTTT.

In its sample, this clone was seen once. V usage is TRBV28 and J usage is TRBJ2-3; D gene uncertain. V lost 3 bases and J lost 0, with 4 bases in between. This CDR3 has 13 residues. Looked up from germline, CDR1 is MDHEN and CDR2 is SYDVKM. For the CDR3, the DNA is TGTGCCAGCAGTTTTAGAAGCACAGATACGCAGTATTTT. This codes for CASSFRSTDTQYF.

The chain joins TRBV28 to TRBJ1-4; D remains ambiguous. V gave up 3 bases and J gave up 1 base, with 18 bases separating them. The CDR3 spans 18 residues. Germline V gene lookup returns CDR1 MDHEN and CDR2 SYDVKM. The CDR3 DNA is TGTGCCAGCAGTTTCGATGGGCCAGACCTCAAAACTAATGAAAAACTGTTTTTT. Translated, it gives CASSFDGPDLKTNEKLFF.

The chain employs TRBV5-1 and TRBJ2-7, with TRBD2 matching over 9 bases. Trimming at V came to 1 base and at J to 3 bases, leaving 5 bases not matched to a gene. This CDR3 comprises 15 residues. From germline, CDR1 is SGHRS and CDR2 YFSETQ. The CDR3 nucleotides are TGCGCCAGCAGCTTGTTAGCGGGAGTTAGCTACGAGCAGTACTTC. Amino acid sequence: CASSLLAGVSYEQYF.

The rearrangement links TRBV4-2 to TRBJ1-5; possible D gene TRBD1, 6 bases. This CDR3 contains 15 residues. CDR1 LGHNA and CDR2 YNFKEQ come from the germline V gene. V was trimmed by 1 base and J by 1 base, leaving 8 bases between them. CDR3 sequence (DNA): TGTGCCAGCAGCCAAGCAGGGGACAGCAATCAGCCCCAGCATTTT. Residues: CASSQAGDSNQPQHF.

This clone was seen a few times. The genes are TRBV15 and TRBJ1-1; 7 bases fit TRBD1. Germline values: CDR1 LNHNV, CDR2 YYDKDF (reference sequence). The CDR3 contains 14 residues. V was clipped by 0 bases and J by 5 bases; unmatched bases: 3. CDR3 DNA: TGTGCCACCAGCAGAGAAGGGGGCTCGACTGAAGCTTTCTTT. This translates into CATSREGGSTEAFF.

The CDR3 DNA reads as TGTGCCATCAGTGAGTCGGGCAGCCTATGGACTAGCGGGAATAACGAGCAGTACTTC. It yields the protein CAISESGSLWTSGNNEQYF. The genes are TRBV10-3 and TRBJ2-7; TRBD2 matches 12 bases. Germline-derived CDR1 and CDR2 are ENHRY and SYGVKD. V trimming: 0 bases; J trimming: 5 bases; junction bases outside the gene matches: 14. The length of the CDR3 is 19 residues.

This rearrangement joins TRBV28 to TRBJ1-4; TRBD1 matches at 7 bases. J was trimmed by 5 bases and V by 4 bases; bases with no gene match: 7. In germline, CDR1 is MDHEN, CDR2 SYDVKM. The CDR3 consists of 15 residues. The CDR3 bases are TGTGCCAGCAGTTACGCGACAGGGCTGAATGAAAAACTGTTTTTT. Residues: CASSYATGLNEKLFF.

This chain links TRBV7-2 with TRBJ1-3, with D perhaps matching TRBD1 (5 bases). Germline-derived CDR1 and CDR2 are SGHTA and FQGNSA. The CDR3 extends over 18 amino acids. V was cut by 1 base and J by 0 bases, with 16 bases left in between. Here the CDR3 DNA reads TGTGCCAGCAGCTTAGATTGGTGGGGCATCAGCTCTGGAAACACCATATATTTT. As protein: CASSLDWWGISSGNTIYF. Full variable domain (missing parts from reference TRBV7-2 and TRBJ1-3): GAGVSQSPSNKVTEKGKDVELRCDPISGHTALYWYRQSLGQGLEFLIYFQGNSAPDKSGLPSDRFSAERTGGSVSTLTIQRTQQEDSAVYLCASSLDWWGISSGNTIYFGEGSWLTVV.

V and J are TRBV15 and TRBJ2-1; tentative D call: TRBD2 (5 bases). This CDR3 spans 14 amino acids. The germline gives CDR1 LNHNV, CDR2 YYDKDF (reference sequence). Trimming removed 1 base at V and 7 bases at J, with 11 bases between. The CDR3 sequence: CATSRGGYSNEQFF. As DNA, the CDR3 is TGTGCCACCAGCAGAGGAGGGTACTCTAATGAGCAGTTCTTC. The full variable domain, completed using reference TRBV15 and TRBJ2-1, is DAMVIQNPRYQVTQFGKPVTLSCSQTLNHNVMYWYQQKSSQAPKLLFHYYDKDFNNEADTPDNFQSRRPNTSFCFLDIRSPGLGDTAMYLCATSRGGYSNEQFFGPGTRLTVL.

This clone has a handful of counts. The J gene is TRBJ2-3, the V gene TRBV5-1, with a possible D match to TRBD2 (6 bases). The CDR3 consists of 16 residues. V lost 0 bases and J 0 bases, leaving 11 bases between the germline ends. Germline values: CDR1 SGHRS, CDR2 YFSETQ. Here the CDR3 DNA reads TGCGCCAGCAGCTTGGAGGCCAGCGGGAGCACAGATACGCAGTATTTT. Protein sequence: CASSLEASGSTDTQYF.

V is TRBV7-8 and J is TRBJ2-1; 15 nucleotides align to TRBD2. Germline values: CDR1 SGHVS, CDR2 FQNEAQ. The CDR3 runs 15 residues. V lost 6 bases, J lost 9 bases, and 6 bases stayed unmatched. CDR3 protein: CASRGLAGGLVEQFF. The CDR3 bases are TGTGCCAGCAGGGGACTAGCGGGAGGTCTGGTTGAGCAGTTCTTC.

The genes are TRBV30 and TRBJ2-3, with D possibly being TRBD2 (6 bases). The CDR3 runs to 15 residues. The germline CDR1 and CDR2 sequences are GTSNPN and SVGIG (reference sequence). The ends were cut back, 4 bases at V and 0 bases at J, with 14 bases in the middle. CDR3 in DNA: TGTGCCTGGAAAGGGACGCGGGATAGCACAGATACGCAGTATTTT. Its protein product is CAWKGTRDSTDTQYF.

V is TRBV29-1 and J is TRBJ2-2, with no clear D. The germline V and J ends were trimmed by 5 bases and 2 bases, with 9 bases remaining between them. Germline-derived CDR1 and CDR2 are SQVTM and ANQGSEA. The CDR3 consists of 13 residues. The CDR3 nucleotides read TGCAGCGTTTTCTCGACTAACACCGGGGAGCTGTTTTTT. Translation: CSVFSTNTGELFF.

The chain uses TRBV5-6 and TRBJ2-4, with 10 bases matching TRBD1. The germline V gene has CDR1 SGHDT and CDR2 YYEEEE. V was clipped by 3 bases and J by 8 bases; unmatched bases: 11. CDR3 size: 16 residues. The CDR3 is CASSSRRGQGWYIQYF. Written as DNA, the CDR3 is TGTGCCAGCAGCTCGAGACGGGGACAGGGGTGGTACATTCAGTACTTC. Supplemented by reference TRBV5-6 and TRBJ2-4, the full variable domain reads DAGVTQSPTHLIKTRGQQVTLRCSPKSGHDTVSWYQQALGQGPQFIFQYYEEEERQRGNFPDRFSGHQFPNYSSELNVNALLLGDSALYLCASSSRRGQGWYIQYFGAGTRLSVL.

J is TRBJ1-4 and V is TRBV2; no reliable D call. Germline V CDR1 and CDR2: SNHLY, FYNNEI. There are 12 residues in the CDR3. Trimming shortened V by 7 bases and J by 8 bases, and 11 bases separated the two germline ends. The CDR3 loop reads CASTKAEEKLFF. Written as DNA, the CDR3 is TGTGCCAGCACAAAGGCGGAGGAAAAACTGTTTTTT. Together with reference TRBV2 and TRBJ1-4, the CDR3 gives the full variable domain: EPEVTQTPSHQVTQMGQEVILRCVPISNHLYFYWYRQILGQKVEFLVSFYNNEISEKSEIFDDQFSVERPDGSNFTLKIRSTKLEDSAMYFCASTKAEEKLFFGSGTQLSVL.